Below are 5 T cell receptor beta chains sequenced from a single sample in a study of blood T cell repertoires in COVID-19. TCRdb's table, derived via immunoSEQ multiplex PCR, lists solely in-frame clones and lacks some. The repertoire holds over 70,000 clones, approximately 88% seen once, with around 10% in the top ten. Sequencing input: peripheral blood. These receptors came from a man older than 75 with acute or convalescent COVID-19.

The CDR3 DNA follows: TGTGCCAGCAGCTTAGGACAGAGCTGGAATGAGCAGTTCTTC. Protein: CASSLGQSWNEQFF. The V and J genes are TRBV11-3 and TRBJ2-1; maybe TRBD1 (5 bases). This CDR3 is 14 amino acids long. V lost 1 base and J 7 bases, leaving 11 bases between the germline ends. Germline loops: CDR1 SGHNT, CDR2 YENEEA.

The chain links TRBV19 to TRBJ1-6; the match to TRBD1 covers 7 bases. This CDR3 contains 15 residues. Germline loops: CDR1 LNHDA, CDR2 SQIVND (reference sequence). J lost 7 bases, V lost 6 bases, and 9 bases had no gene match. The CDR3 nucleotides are TGTGCCAGTAGCCCTTTACAGGGGAACAATTCACCCCTCCACTTT. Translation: CASSPLQGNNSPLHF.

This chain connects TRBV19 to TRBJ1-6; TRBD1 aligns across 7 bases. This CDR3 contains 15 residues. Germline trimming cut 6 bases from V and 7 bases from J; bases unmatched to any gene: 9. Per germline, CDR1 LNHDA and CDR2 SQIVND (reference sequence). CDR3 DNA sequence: TGTGCCAGTAGAGGGGGCCCGAGGTTAAATTCACCCCTCCACTTT. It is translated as CASRGGPRLNSPLHF.

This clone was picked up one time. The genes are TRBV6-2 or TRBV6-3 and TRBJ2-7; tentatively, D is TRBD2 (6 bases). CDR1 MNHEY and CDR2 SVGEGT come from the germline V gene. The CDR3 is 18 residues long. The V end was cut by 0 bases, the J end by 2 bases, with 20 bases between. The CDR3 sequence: CASSYSTSRTGETYEQYF. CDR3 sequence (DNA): TGTGCCAGCAGTTACTCGACAAGTAGGACGGGAGAAACCTACGAGCAGTACTTC.

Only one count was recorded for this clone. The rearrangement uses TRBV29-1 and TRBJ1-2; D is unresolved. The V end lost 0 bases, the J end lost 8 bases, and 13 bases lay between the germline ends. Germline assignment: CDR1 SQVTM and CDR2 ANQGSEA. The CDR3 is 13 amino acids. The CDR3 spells CSVEDRGERGYTF. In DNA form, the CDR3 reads TGCAGCGTTGAAGATCGAGGAGAGCGGGGCTACACCTTC.